The 4 T cell receptor beta chains given below trace back to one sample, sequenced in a study of molecular identifiers for immune sequencing clone quantification. One entry per CDR3 protein results from TCRdb running MiXCR on the PCR reads. The top ten hold approximately 0.91% of the sample, which has 80,000 to 100,000 distinct CDR3 sequences, roughly a quarter seen once. The source material was naive CD8+ T cells from blood, with Jurkat cell RNA spiked in. The subset: FACS-sorted CD8+CD4-CCR7+CD45RA+ naive T cells. The origin of the receptors is a human donor in good health. Some libraries in this study had Jurkat cell RNA spiked in.

At least ten counts were recorded for this clonotype. The chain links TRBV4-1 to TRBJ2-3; unclear D gene. The germline V gene has CDR1 MGHRA and CDR2 YSYEKL. Trimming pared 1 base from V and 1 base from J, leaving 6 bases between. The CDR3 is made up of 14 amino acids. The CDR3, as DNA: TGCGCCAGCAGCCAAGCACGGGGCACAGATACGCAGTATTTT. Protein sequence: CASSQARGTDTQYF.

At least ten counts were recorded for this clonotype. The rearrangement uses TRBV7-9 and TRBJ2-1, with D maybe TRBD2 (5 bases). There are 14 residues in the CDR3. The germline V gene has CDR1 SEHNR and CDR2 FQNEAQ (reference sequence). Between the trimmed V and J ends, which lost 4 bases and 8 bases, there was a span of 15 bases. The DNA for the CDR3 is TGTGCCAGCAGCTCGTCGGACGGGATCCATGAGCAGTTCTTC. This gives the protein CASSSSDGIHEQFF.

This clonotype was counted at least ten times. V is TRBV7-9 and J is TRBJ2-7; possible D gene TRBD1, 6 bases. The germline gives CDR1 SEHNR, CDR2 FQNEAQ (reference sequence). V shed 4 bases and J shed 3 bases, with 16 bases lying between them. CDR3 length equals 15 residues. The CDR3 nucleotides are TGTGCCAGCAGCTCCCGGGACATCCCCTTCTACGAGCAGTACTTC. Encoded protein: CASSSRDIPFYEQYF.

This chain links TRBV27 with TRBJ2-7; a weak D match, TRBD2 (5 bases). Germline V CDR1 and CDR2: MNHEY, SMNVEV (reference sequence). The length of the CDR3 is 15 residues. V gave up 5 bases and J gave up 2 bases, with 16 bases separating them. The chain's CDR3 is CASSLGWAGTYEQYF. CDR3 in DNA: TGTGCCAGCAGTCTCGGTTGGGCGGGTACCTACGAGCAGTACTTC.